The clone carrying this T cell receptor (beta chain) showed up just once. This specimen belongs to a study of cytomegalovirus exposure and HLA in healthy donors. PCR was performed using 60 Vbeta and 13 Jbeta primers. The data were produced by immunoSEQ multiplex PCR, yet TCRdb's version contains in-frame clones alone and is incomplete. This table has over 100,000 clones, around 74% appearing once. Germline CDR1 reads MDHEN; CDR2 reads SYDVKM. After removal of 6 bases from V and 1 base from J, the junction contained 4 bases not matched to a gene. The CDR3 loop spans 14 amino acids. The sample comprised PBMCs. This clonotype was obtained from a male donor in good health and CMV-seronegative. The chain couples TRBV28 to TRBJ2-7; 9 bases agree with TRBD1. CDR3 region: CASRAGTGSYEQYF. The CDR3 bases are TGTGCCAGCAGGGCCGGGACAGGGTCCTACGAGCAGTACTTC. Together with reference TRBV28 and TRBJ2-7, the CDR3 gives the full variable domain: DVKVTQSSRYLVKRTGEKVFLECVQDMDHENMFWYRQDPGLGLRLIYFSYDVKMKEKGDIPEGYSVSREKKERFSLILESASTNQTSMYLCASRAGTGSYEQYFGPGTRLTVT.